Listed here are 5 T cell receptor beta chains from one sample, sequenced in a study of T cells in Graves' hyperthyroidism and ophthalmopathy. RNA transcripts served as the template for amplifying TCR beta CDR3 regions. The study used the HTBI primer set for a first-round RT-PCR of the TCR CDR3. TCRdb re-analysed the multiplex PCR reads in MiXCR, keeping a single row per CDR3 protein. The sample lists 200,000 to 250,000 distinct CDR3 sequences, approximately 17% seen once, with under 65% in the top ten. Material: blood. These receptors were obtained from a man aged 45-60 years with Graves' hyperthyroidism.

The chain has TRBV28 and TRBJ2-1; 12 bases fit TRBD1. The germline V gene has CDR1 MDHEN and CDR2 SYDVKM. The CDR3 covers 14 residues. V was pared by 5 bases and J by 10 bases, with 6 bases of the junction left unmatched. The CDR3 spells CASSTPGTGGEQFF. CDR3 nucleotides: TGTGCCAGCAGTACCCCAGGGACAGGGGGCGAGCAGTTCTTC.

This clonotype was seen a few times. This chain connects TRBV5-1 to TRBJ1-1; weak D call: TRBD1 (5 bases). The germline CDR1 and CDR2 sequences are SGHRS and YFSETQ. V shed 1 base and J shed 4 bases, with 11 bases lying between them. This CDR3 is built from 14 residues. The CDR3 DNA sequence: TGCGCCAGCAGCTTGACGGGGGTGGGCACTGAAGCTTTCTTT. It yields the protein CASSLTGVGTEAFF.

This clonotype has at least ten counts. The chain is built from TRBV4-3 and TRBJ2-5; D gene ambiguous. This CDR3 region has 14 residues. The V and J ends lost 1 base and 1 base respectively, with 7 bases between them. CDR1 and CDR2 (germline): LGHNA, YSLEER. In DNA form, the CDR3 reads TGCGCCAGCAGCCAAGTTGGCAGCCAAGAGACCCAGTACTTC. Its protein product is CASSQVGSQETQYF.

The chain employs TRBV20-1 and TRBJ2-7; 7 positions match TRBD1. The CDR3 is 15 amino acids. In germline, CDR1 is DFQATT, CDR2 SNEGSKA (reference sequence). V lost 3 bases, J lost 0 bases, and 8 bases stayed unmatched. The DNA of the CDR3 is TGCAGTGCTAGCCCCGCGACAGGGAGCTCCTACGAGCAGTACTTC. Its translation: CSASPATGSSYEQYF.

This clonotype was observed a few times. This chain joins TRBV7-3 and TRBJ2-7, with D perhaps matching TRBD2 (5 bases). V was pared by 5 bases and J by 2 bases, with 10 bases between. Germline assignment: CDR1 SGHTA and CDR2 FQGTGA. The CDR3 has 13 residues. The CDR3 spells CASSLRVTYEQYF. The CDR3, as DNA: TGTGCCAGCAGCCTGAGGGTCACCTACGAGCAGTACTTC.